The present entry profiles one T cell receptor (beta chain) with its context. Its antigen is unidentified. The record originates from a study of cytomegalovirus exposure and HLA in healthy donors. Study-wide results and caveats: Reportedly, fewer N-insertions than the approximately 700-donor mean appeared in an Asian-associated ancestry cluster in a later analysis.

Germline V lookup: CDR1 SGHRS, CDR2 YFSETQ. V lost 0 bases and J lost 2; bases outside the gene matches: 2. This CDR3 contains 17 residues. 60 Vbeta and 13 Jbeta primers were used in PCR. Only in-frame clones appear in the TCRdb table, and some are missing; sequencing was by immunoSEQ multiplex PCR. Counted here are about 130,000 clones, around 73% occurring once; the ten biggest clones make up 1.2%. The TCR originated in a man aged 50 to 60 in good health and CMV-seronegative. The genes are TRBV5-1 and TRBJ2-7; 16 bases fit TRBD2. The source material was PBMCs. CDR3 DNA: TGCGCCAGCAGCTTGGGGGGACTAGCGGGAGGGCCCTACGAGCAGTACTTC. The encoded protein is CASSLGGLAGGPYEQYF. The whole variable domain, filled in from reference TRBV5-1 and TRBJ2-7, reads KAGVTQTPRYLIKTRGQQVTLSCSPISGHRSVSWYQQTPGQGLQFLFEYFSETQRNKGNFPGRFSGRQFSNSRSEMNVSTLELGDSALYLCASSLGGLAGGPYEQYFGPGTRLTVT.